Listed below are T cell receptor beta chains from one sample, sequenced in a study of cytomegalovirus exposure and HLA in healthy donors. The assay was immunoSEQ multiplex PCR, and TCRdb's table has in-frame clones only and misses some. The repertoire has roughly 78,000 clones, roughly 63% of them found once; the top ten carry around 5%. The sample consisted of PBMCs. The receptor source for this set is a man aged 25-40 years in good health and CMV-seropositive. Both conserved end residues are trimmed from each CDR3. Each record gives: V gene, J gene, CDR3 protein.

TRBV6-1,TRBJ1-5,ASSAHPRGSNQPQH
TRBV18,TRBJ1-2,ASSPQGTNYGYT
TRBV28,TRBJ2-5,ASSTRDRQETQY
TRBV27,TRBJ2-7,ASSLISGAEEQY
TRBV7-6,.,ASSLGSEREYLYEQY
TRBV7-6,TRBJ2-3,ASSPRTGDGSDTQY
TRBV13,TRBJ2-7,ASSLGRGDSYEQY
TRBV6-1,TRBJ2-5,ASSETGGRQETQY
TRBV28,TRBJ2-1,ASSFNWNEQF
TRBV4-1,TRBJ1-3,ASSQEWGVGNTIY
TRBV2,TRBJ1-6,ASSPQRSYNSPLH
TRBV14,TRBJ1-1,ASSQGRNTEAF
TRBV5-4,TRBJ2-6,ASSLGSAGTGANVLT
TRBV5-1,TRBJ2-1,ASTPGLDSYNEQF
TRBV11-3,TRBJ1-1,ASSPRGSGGSTEAF
TRBV7-3,TRBJ2-3,ASSFGRDRGLSTDTQY
TRBV28,TRBJ1-2,ASTGGYGYT
TRBV10-3,TRBJ1-5,AISEGQGGSNQPQH
TRBV7-7,TRBJ2-5,ASSLVSRGETQY
TRBV5-4,TRBJ2-7,ASSLDDNPYEQY
TRBV27,TRBJ1-1,ASSSGVRVSNTEAF
TRBV7-9,TRBJ1-3,ASSPSGLGGRNTIY
TRBV13,TRBJ2-7,ASSLQGADYEQY
TRBV7-9,TRBJ1-5,SSSIDPLYQH
TRBV19,TRBJ2-1,ASSSQGYNEQF
TRBV7-9,TRBJ2-3,ASSHRRGQGAPDTQY
TRBV27,TRBJ2-1,ASSFQREYSYNEQF
TRBV14,TRBJ2-1,ASSQRTVSYNEQF
TRBV10-2,TRBJ2-4,ASSSGLAGGPWAKNIQY
TRBV4-1,TRBJ2-5,ASSQDGTSGRPKTQY
TRBV28,TRBJ2-1,ASSRDSSGAYNEQF
TRBV6-5,TRBJ2-3,ASSYKNGVRDTQY
TRBV4-2,TRBJ2-1,ASSQVARFEQF
TRBV4-2,TRBJ2-1,ASSQNGIGDSLYNEQF
TRBV15,TRBJ2-5,ATSRAYMEPGARGTQY
TRBV5-4,TRBJ2-7,ASSPGQQYEQY
TRBV7-9,TRBJ1-2,ASSLPGGAGYGYT
TRBV30,TRBJ1-6,AWSGEGGENSPLH
TRBV6-1,TRBJ1-4,ASSEALDSLGANEKLF
TRBV5-4,TRBJ2-5,ASSLEGRGETQY
TRBV30,TRBJ1-2,AWSVLYGYT
TRBV4-1,TRBJ2-3,ASSQEDRNTQY
TRBV4-2,TRBJ2-1,ASSYNFAGTTGNEQF
TRBV5-1,TRBJ2-7,ASSLRRQVEIYEQY
TRBV7-8,TRBJ2-3,ASSPKRVTSTDTQY
TRBV6-1,TRBJ1-2,ASSESQGARGYT
TRBV27,TRBJ2-5,ASSEQGSGQETQY
TRBV7-2,TRBJ2-7,ASSFGAGAGSYEQY
TRBV27,TRBJ1-1,ASRRQGAENTEAF
TRBV9,TRBJ2-7,ASSSTDNYEQY
TRBV4-2,TRBJ1-1,ASSQDPPGHANTEAF
TRBV2,TRBJ2-1,ASSSEREGQEQF
TRBV9,TRBJ2-7,ASSVQAGGSNEQY
TRBV28,TRBJ1-5,ASSRGEGPAGQPQH
TRBV29-1,TRBJ2-7,SVRVSYEQY
TRBV5-4,TRBJ2-1,ASSLGGRGAYNEQF
TRBV5-1,TRBJ2-5,ASSQGQPTETQY